Following are 8 T cell receptor beta chains from one sample sequenced in a study of blood T cell repertoires in COVID-19. Some clones are missing from TCRdb's copy, which holds only in-frame ones; the method was immunoSEQ multiplex PCR. The sample consists of 100,000 or so clones, approximately 89% of them appearing once. The sequenced sample was peripheral blood. The receptor source for this set is a man between 60 and 70 years old with acute or convalescent COVID-19.

V usage is TRBV7-3 and J usage is TRBJ1-1; D remains ambiguous. The V end was cut by 1 base, the J end by 10 bases, with 13 bases between. Germline CDR1 reads SGHTA; CDR2 reads FQGTGA. The CDR3 spans 13 residues. The CDR3 nucleotides are TGTGCCAGCAGCTTAAGGGCCAGGTCGCGAGCTTTCTTT. Its translation is CASSLRARSRAFF.

This clone was found a few times. The chain couples TRBV15 to TRBJ2-1; 8 nucleotides align to TRBD2. With V trimmed by 5 bases and J by 0 bases, 3 bases remained unmatched. Germline V gene sequence: CDR1 LNHNV, CDR2 YYDKDF (reference sequence). The CDR3 spans 15 residues. The CDR3 DNA reads as TGTGCCACCAGCCGCGGGAGGAGCTCCTACAATGAGCAGTTCTTC. This encodes CATSRGRSSYNEQFF.

V gene TRBV15 combines with J gene TRBJ1-6; D perhaps matches TRBD1 (5 bases). V lost 7 bases, J lost 9 bases, and 19 bases lay in between. Germline V gives CDR1 LNHNV, CDR2 YYDKDF (reference sequence). CDR3 length: 15 amino acids. CDR3: CATTSGDNFVSPLHF. CDR3 coding DNA: TGTGCCACCACTTCGGGGGATAACTTTGTTTCACCCCTCCACTTT.

This sequence joins TRBV18 and TRBJ1-1; 7 bases line up with TRBD1. The CDR3 loop spans 14 amino acids. V dropped 3 bases and J dropped 1; count of bases not matched to a gene: 2. CDR1 is KGHSH and CDR2 is LQKENI in the germline V gene. The CDR3 sequence: CASSPGQANTEAFF. The CDR3 DNA reads TGTGCCAGCTCACCCGGACAGGCGAACACTGAAGCTTTCTTT.

The chain carries TRBV27 and TRBJ1-1; 7 bases agree with TRBD1. V dropped 3 bases and J dropped 1; count of bases not matched to a gene: 2. The germline CDR1 and CDR2 sequences are MNHEY and SMNVEV (reference sequence). The CDR3 extends over 14 amino acids. CDR3 sequence reads: CASSFQGGNTEAFF. The CDR3 DNA reads as TGTGCCAGCAGTTTCCAGGGGGGGAACACTGAAGCTTTCTTT.

This clone occurred once. The rearrangement uses TRBV19 and TRBJ1-3, with D possibly being TRBD1 (6 bases). The V end lost 4 bases, the J end lost 3 bases, and 16 bases lay between the germline ends. Germline assignment: CDR1 LNHDA and CDR2 SQIVND (reference sequence). The length of the CDR3 is 16 residues. CDR3 in amino acids: CASSTTLQGVGNTIYF. The DNA of the CDR3 is TGTGCCAGTAGTACCACTCTACAGGGTGTTGGAAACACCATATATTTT.

The rearrangement links TRBV28 to TRBJ2-7; the match to TRBD2 covers 13 bases. CDR1 MDHEN and CDR2 SYDVKM come from the germline V gene. The CDR3 covers 15 residues. J was trimmed by 6 bases and V by 5 bases; bases with no gene match: 7. The DNA for the CDR3 is TGTGCCAGCAGTGTCGGACTAGCGGGAGTAGTCGAGCAGTACTTC. This gives the protein CASSVGLAGVVEQYF.

This clone was observed a few times. This chain links TRBV7-2 with TRBJ2-5; 8 bases agree with TRBD1. V shed 5 bases, J shed 4 bases, and the junction held 3 bases outside the gene matches. The germline gives CDR1 SGHTA, CDR2 FQGNSA. This CDR3 contains 13 residues. The CDR3 bases are TGTGCCAGCAGCGTACAGGGGGGAGAGACCCAGTACTTC. Translation: CASSVQGGETQYF.